This TCR beta chain was captured in a study of control samples from healthy donors and cancer patients (TCRdb year 2020). V lost 0 bases and J lost 4 bases; the stretch between them is 4 bases long. The cysteine opens and the phenylalanine closes a CDR3 of 13 amino acids. Of the read, only the CDR3 DNA is kept; its 39 bases are in frame from base 1. In the germline V gene, CDR1 corresponds to SGDLS and CDR2 to YYNGEE. Library prep was done by the immunoSEQ multiplex PCR assay. In TCRdb, the immuneACCESS table is reduced to in-frame sequences with V and J assigned. These tables do not hold every clone; where another copy was compared, an unresolved V gene accounts for under half, and the others remain unexplained. In this sample the table shows around 78,000 clones, just under 95% of which occur a single time. Approximately 4.8% of the sample is held by the ten biggest clonotypes. Concerning this clone: Its antigen specificity is not known. No base-level quality is on record; no much larger clone is a single base apart.

This receptor was obtained from a woman under 30 in good health. Here the chain combines TRBV9 and TRBJ2-2; no D gene call is confident. Sequencing was carried out using blood. The DNA sequence is TGTGCCAGCAGCGTAGTGTCCACCGGGGAGCTGTTTTTT. Its product reads: CASSVVSTGELFF.